Listed here is a single T cell receptor (beta chain). No antigen is known for it. This table comes from immunoSEQ multiplex PCR, and its TCRdb copy is limited to in-frame clones, with some not included. The repertoire holds around 97,000 clones, with 75% to 95% as singletons. Per germline, CDR1 SGHNT and CDR2 YYREEE (reference sequence). This CDR3 is 12 amino acids long. Trimming removed 2 bases from V and 2 bases from J, with 4 bases in between. This record comes from a study of T cell responses to AZD1222 COVID-19 vaccine. Study-wide results and limits: The donor group comprised mostly white British people and more females; the analysis possibly underestimated clonal diversity. Nearly half of spike-specific TCRs reportedly target unmutated variant regions. The study identified only a handful of AZD1222 recipients as seropositive at baseline. Repertoire sampling occurred only after the peak T cell response.

The V call is TRBV5-4, the J call TRBJ2-5; no definite D call. Sample: peripheral blood, taken on day 0 of AZD1222 vaccination. This TCR came from an adult in good health. In nucleotides, the CDR3 is TGTGCCAGCAGCTTCCCACAAGAGACCCAGTACTTC. It encodes CASSFPQETQYF.